In its sample, the clone carrying this T cell receptor beta chain was seen once. Treatment in this sample: preoperative locoregional IRX-2 cytokine immunotherapy. This phase Ib study tested locoregional IRX-2 cytokine immunotherapy given before surgery. This CDR3 is 14 amino acids long. Germline V gives CDR1 SGHVT, CDR2 SQSDAQ. With V trimmed by 3 bases and J by 6 bases, 7 bases remained unmatched. The data were obtained in a study of preoperative IRX-2 immunotherapy in early breast cancer. Generated by immunoSEQ multiplex PCR, the TCRdb table keeps only in-frame clones and is missing some. The profile shows tens of thousands of clones, around 74% of them singletons.

The V and J genes are TRBV7-4 and TRBJ2-7; 8 nucleotides agree with TRBD1. The receptor's source is a human donor with breast cancer. The sequenced sample was lymph node tissue, obtained after IRX-2 immunotherapy. The CDR3 coding sequence is TGTGCCAGCAGCTTCGGGCAGGGGGCCAGCGAGCAGTACTTC. Translated: CASSFGQGASEQYF.